This T cell receptor beta chain was sequenced in a study of cytomegalovirus exposure and HLA in healthy donors. In the PCR, 60 Vbeta and 13 Jbeta primers were used. Data came from immunoSEQ multiplex PCR; TCRdb stores just in-frame clones and leaves some out. The sample includes roughly 160,000 clones, roughly 80% of them seen just once. From germline, CDR1 is MNHEY and CDR2 SMNVEV (reference sequence). The CDR3 is 14 residues long. The V gene lost 7 bases and the J gene lost 5 bases, with 15 bases spanning the gap. Healthy individuals who donated bone marrow served as the donors. Sequenced sample: PBMCs. This rearrangement joins TRBV27 to TRBJ2-1; the D gene is possibly TRBD2 (6 bases). The clonotype comes from a woman aged 45-65 years in good health and CMV-seronegative. CDR3 in DNA: TGTGCCAGCAAAGTGGGAGGCTTGAACAATGAGCAGTTCTTC. Amino acids: CASKVGGLNNEQFF.